Shown below are 31 T cell receptor beta chains from a single sample sequenced in a study of blood T cells in healthy people across ages. A second PCR of 7 to 11 cycles used a sample-barcoded 5' primer and a J-beta primer mix. TCRdb reprocessed the 5' RACE reads with MiXCR, giving one entry per CDR3 protein. This sample has about 1 million distinct CDR3 sequences; 35% to 55% occur once, and the top ten carry about 20%. The sequenced sample was blood. Receptors originate from a woman aged 55-70 years in good health.

The rearrangement links TRBV5-1 to TRBJ2-7; D may correspond to TRBD1 or TRBD2 (5 bases each). Germline V CDR1 and CDR2: SGHRS, YFSETQ. V was shortened by 2 bases and J by 12 bases, with 12 bases between the two germline ends. The length of the CDR3 is 11 residues. CDR3 amino acids: CASSFLGTLYF. As DNA, the CDR3 is TGCGCCAGCAGCTTCCTCGGGACGTTGTACTTC.

This chain joins TRBV5-1 and TRBJ2-6; TRBD2 aligns across 15 bases. This CDR3 is 18 amino acids long. Germline V lookup: CDR1 SGHRS, CDR2 YFSETQ. The V gene end was trimmed by 4 bases and the J gene end by 2 bases; junction bases not matched to a gene: 4. This CDR3 is CASSRGLAGGPGANVLTF. DNA for the CDR3: TGCGCCAGCAGCCGAGGACTAGCGGGAGGGCCTGGGGCCAACGTCCTGACTTTC.

This clonotype has just a few counts. The chain couples TRBV12-3 or TRBV12-4 to TRBJ2-1; TRBD2 agrees at 9 bases. V shed 6 bases and J 4 bases; nucleotides not matched to a gene: 10. The CDR3 covers 16 residues. CDR3 coding DNA: TGTGCCAGCAGCTCCCAGGCGGGAGGGTTTTACAATGAGCAGTTCTTC. Translating gives CASSSQAGGFYNEQFF.

The chain combines TRBV6-2 or TRBV6-3 with TRBJ2-7; the D is unclear. This CDR3 contains 14 residues. From germline, CDR1 is MNHEY and CDR2 SVGEGT. Between the trimmed V and J ends, which lost 5 bases and 0 bases, there was a span of 11 bases. This chain's CDR3 is CASSPIAGSYEQYF. CDR3 DNA sequence: TGTGCCAGCAGTCCCATTGCAGGCTCCTACGAGCAGTACTTC.

This clonotype was seen a few times. In DNA form, the CDR3 reads TGTGCCAGTCAGGGGGCGAATCAGCCCCAGCATTTT. It is translated as CASQGANQPQHF. The chain uses TRBV2 and TRBJ1-5; 8 bases align to TRBD1. Germline CDR1 is SNHLY and CDR2 is FYNNEI. V shed 9 bases and J 4 bases; nucleotides not matched to a gene: 2. The CDR3 covers 12 residues.

CDR3 in amino acids: CASSLSTSGNANTGELFF. The CDR3 DNA reads as TGTGCCAGCAGTTTATCGACTAGCGGAAACGCGAACACCGGGGAGCTGTTTTTT. The chain is built from TRBV27 and TRBJ2-2; TRBD2 aligns across 9 bases. V lost 0 bases and J lost 0; bases outside the gene matches: 5. Looked up from germline, CDR1 is MNHEY and CDR2 is SMNVEV (reference sequence). CDR3 length equals 18 residues.

This sequence joins TRBV10-2 and TRBJ2-5; possibly TRBD1 for D (5 bases). CDR1 and CDR2 (germline): WSHSY, SAAADI. Trimming left V 4 bases short and J 11 bases short, with 20 bases between. There are 14 residues in the CDR3. This CDR3 is CASSGGITINEQYF. CDR3 in DNA: TGCGCCAGCAGTGGGGGCATAACGATAAATGAGCAGTACTTC.

V usage is TRBV7-9 and J usage is TRBJ2-2; no clear D. The CDR3 has 14 amino acids. Between the trimmed V and J ends, which lost 6 bases and 4 bases, there was a span of 12 bases. CDR1 and CDR2 (germline): SEHNR, FQNEAQ (reference sequence). The CDR3 nucleotides read TGTGCCAGCAGGTCCAATGTGAGCACCGGGGAGCTGTTTTTT. Protein sequence: CASRSNVSTGELFF. The full variable domain, completed using reference TRBV7-9 and TRBJ2-2, is DTGVSQNPRHKITKRGQNVTFRCDPISEHNRLYWYRQTLGQGPEFLTYFQNEAQLEKSRLLSDRFSAERPKGSFSTLEIQRTEQGDSAMYLCASRSNVSTGELFFGEGSRLTVL.

Regarding this clonotype: The junction differs from germline at one of its ends, possibly a read error. The rearrangement links TRBV15 to TRBJ2-5; D might be TRBD1 or TRBD2, each matching 5 bases. Germline CDR1 is LNHNV and CDR2 is YYDKDF (reference sequence). The CDR3 contains 16 residues. CDR3 sequence: CATSRGTGPPDETQYF. The CDR3 DNA reads TGTGCCACCAGTAGAGGAACGGGACCCCCAGACGAGACCCAGTACTTC. The full variable domain, in which reference TRBV15 and TRBJ2-5 provide the parts outside the CDR3, is DAMVIQNPRYQVTQFGKPVTLSCSQTLNHNVMYWYQQKSSQAPKLLFHYYDKDFNNEADTPDNFQSRRPNTSFCFLDIRSPGLGDTAMYLCATSRGTGPPDETQYFGPGTRLLVL.

J is TRBJ2-1 and V is TRBV11-2; D is undetermined. The ends were cut back, 1 base at V and 13 bases at J, with 17 bases in the middle. CDR1 is SGHAT, CDR2 FQNNGV, per germline. The CDR3 is 14 residues long. The CDR3 loop reads CASSLVGSQETQFF. CDR3 DNA sequence: TGTGCCAGCAGCTTAGTTGGCAGCCAAGAGACCCAGTTCTTC.

The J gene is TRBJ2-3, the V gene TRBV20-1; 9 bases are a match to TRBD2. Germline V CDR1 and CDR2: DFQATT, SNEGSKA (reference sequence). This CDR3 is 15 amino acids long. The junction had 8 bases not matched to a gene; V was cut back by 3 bases and J by 4 bases. The CDR3 DNA reads as TGCAGTGCTAGGTCCCTAGCGGGACTCCCAGATACGCAGTATTTT. Translated: CSARSLAGLPDTQYF.

This rearrangement joins TRBV7-8 to TRBJ2-7; maybe TRBD2 (6 bases). In germline, CDR1 is SGHVS, CDR2 FQNEAQ. CDR3 length equals 16 residues. V was cut by 6 bases and J by 7 bases, with 25 bases left in between. The CDR3 region is CASSPTRSAPGREQYF. The DNA of the CDR3 is TGTGCCAGCAGTCCGACCCGGAGTGCCCCCGGGAGAGAGCAGTACTTC.

Notes on this clonotype: One end of the junction does not line up with germline, which may come from a read error. V is TRBV27 and J is TRBJ2-3, with 9 bases that match TRBD2. In germline, CDR1 is MNHEY, CDR2 SMNVEV (reference sequence). This CDR3 has 15 residues. CDR3 in DNA: TGTGCCGGCAGTTTGATAGCGGGAGCGGAAGATACGCAGTATTTT. Encoded protein: CAGSLIAGAEDTQYF.

This clonotype appeared a few times. The V gene is TRBV29-1, the J gene TRBJ2-1; D is ambiguous. The V and J ends lost 5 bases and 9 bases respectively, with 14 bases between them. CDR3 length: 12 amino acids. Germline V gene lookup returns CDR1 SQVTM and CDR2 ANQGSEA. The CDR3 DNA follows: TGCAGCGTTCCAGACGTTTTTGGTGAGCAGTTCTTC. It codes for CSVPDVFGEQFF.

In this sample, this clonotype turned up a few times. V and J are TRBV27 and TRBJ2-5; weak D call: TRBD2 (6 bases). The CDR3 is made up of 15 amino acids. Trimming removed 2 bases from V and 4 bases from J, with 14 bases in between. Germline CDR1 and CDR2: MNHEY and SMNVEV (reference sequence). CDR3 sequence: CASSLGGARRETQYF. The CDR3 DNA sequence: TGTGCCAGCAGTTTAGGAGGGGCTAGGCGAGAGACCCAGTACTTC.

The chain has TRBV5-1 and TRBJ2-2; the D call may be TRBD1 or TRBD2 (5 bases each). CDR3 length equals 13 residues. With 7 bases removed from V and 3 bases from J, the gap between germline ends came to 10 bases. Germline loops: CDR1 SGHRS, CDR2 YFSETQ. As DNA, the CDR3 is TGCGCCAGCGCTGGGGACGACACCGGGGAGCTGTTTTTT. Protein product: CASAGDDTGELFF.

The rearrangement joins TRBV11-2 to TRBJ2-1; D ambiguous. The CDR3 is 13 amino acids. Trimming pared 0 bases from V and 6 bases from J, leaving 6 bases between. Germline V lookup: CDR1 SGHAT, CDR2 FQNNGV. The CDR3 coding sequence is TGTGCCAGCAGCTTAGAAAAAAGCAATGAGCAGTTCTTC. The encoded protein is CASSLEKSNEQFF.

The chain employs TRBV5-1 and TRBJ2-3, with 16 bases identical to TRBD2. Germline-derived CDR1 and CDR2 are SGHRS and YFSETQ. Trimming took 4 bases from V and 2 from J; bases not matched to a gene: 4. The CDR3 runs 17 residues. The CDR3 region has the DNA TGCGCCAGCAGCGCGGGACTAGCGGGAGGGCCCACAGATACGCAGTATTTT. Residues: CASSAGLAGGPTDTQYF.

This clonotype was picked up a small number of times. The chain uses TRBV11-2 and TRBJ2-7; 12 nucleotides match TRBD2. V lost 4 bases, J lost 6 bases, and 4 bases stayed unmatched. The CDR3 spans 14 residues. The germline V gene encodes CDR1 SGHAT and CDR2 FQNNGV. This CDR3 reads CASSSTSGRREQYF. The CDR3 region has the DNA TGTGCCAGCAGCTCGACTAGCGGGAGACGCGAGCAGTACTTC.

This clonotype was found a few times. The chain links TRBV3-1 to TRBJ2-1; D not certain. CDR1 is LGHDT and CDR2 is YNNKEL in the germline V gene (reference sequence). The CDR3 loop spans 13 amino acids. With 4 bases removed from V and 8 bases from J, the gap between germline ends came to 12 bases. The CDR3 DNA follows: TGTGCCAGCAGCCCCTTTCAAAGGCATGAGCAGTTCTTC. As protein: CASSPFQRHEQFF.

This clonotype was observed a handful of times. The genes are TRBV28 and TRBJ1-2; D might be TRBD1 (5 bases). Germline V gives CDR1 MDHEN, CDR2 SYDVKM. This CDR3 comprises 13 residues. V gave up 5 bases and J gave up 13 bases, with 20 bases separating them. CDR3 coding DNA: TGTGCCAGCAGTCCACCCCGCCCGGGGACGTGCACCTTC. Translating it yields CASSPPRPGTCTF.

This clonotype was detected a few times. The chain has TRBV2 and TRBJ2-7; TRBD1 is a possible D gene (6 bases). The V and J ends lost 9 bases and 2 bases respectively, with 20 bases between them. Germline CDR1 reads SNHLY; CDR2 reads FYNNEI. The CDR3 runs 15 residues. The CDR3 region is CARTAFGGQTYEQYF. The CDR3 DNA follows: TGTGCCAGGACGGCCTTTGGGGGACAAACCTACGAGCAGTACTTC.

The V and J genes are TRBV20-1 and TRBJ2-3; tentatively, D is TRBD1 or TRBD2 (5 bases each). This CDR3 is built from 14 residues. V dropped 2 bases and J dropped 6 bases, with 15 bases sitting between them. Per the germline V gene, CDR1 is DFQATT and CDR2 is SNEGSKA (reference sequence). CDR3 in DNA: TGCAGTGCTAGAATCCGGGACGGTACGGATACGCAGTATTTT. This gives the protein CSARIRDGTDTQYF.

The chain has TRBV28 and TRBJ2-5; no reliable D call. Germline V gene lookup returns CDR1 MDHEN and CDR2 SYDVKM. V lost 9 bases to trimming and J lost 13 bases, with 18 bases between them. This CDR3 region has 11 residues. The CDR3 sequence: CASDILNERYF. The CDR3 nucleotides read TGTGCCAGTGACATTTTAAATGAGCGGTACTTC.

The chain joins TRBV7-2 to TRBJ2-1; 13 bases are shared with TRBD2. The V and J ends lost 1 base and 4 bases, in that order; junction bases with no gene match: 10. The CDR3 length is 19 residues. The germline gives CDR1 SGHTA, CDR2 FQGNSA. CDR3: CASSLVLAGGPTIYNEQFF. CDR3 in DNA: TGTGCCAGCAGCTTAGTACTAGCGGGAGGGCCAACAATATACAATGAGCAGTTCTTC.

V usage is TRBV20-1 and J usage is TRBJ2-4, with 8 positions matching TRBD2. The end of the DNA fits TRBJ2-5 better, so the J call may be wrong. This CDR3 comprises 16 residues. Germline V gene sequence: CDR1 DFQATT, CDR2 SNEGSKA (reference sequence). Here the CDR3 reads CSARVIGVAGHETQYF. DNA for the CDR3: TGCAGTGCTAGAGTGATTGGTGTAGCGGGGCACGAGACCCAGTACTTC.

This clonotype was seen a handful of times. The chain joins TRBV5-5 to TRBJ1-5; no reliable D call. Between the trimmed V and J ends, which lost 0 bases and 4 bases, there was a span of 11 bases. CDR1 and CDR2 (germline): SGHKS, YYEKEE (reference sequence). CDR3 length: 15 amino acids. The DNA of the CDR3 is TGTGCCAGCAGCTTGGGGGTCGGCAGAAATCAGCCCCAGCATTTT. Amino acid sequence: CASSLGVGRNQPQHF.

This clonotype has only a few counts. The rearrangement joins TRBV6-5 to TRBJ2-7; D tentatively reads TRBD1 or TRBD2 (5 bases each). The CDR3 is made up of 12 amino acids. Germline loops: CDR1 MNHEY, CDR2 SVGAGI. Trimming removed 10 bases at V and 2 bases at J, with 12 bases between. Here the CDR3 reads CATRRGTYEQYF. CDR3 bases: TGTGCCACCAGACGGGGCACCTACGAGCAGTACTTC.

In the case of this clonotype: Since a much larger clone is just one base distant, this may be a read error. CDR3 sequence reads: CSVIGDAYEQYF. For the CDR3, the DNA is TGCAGCGTTATAGGGGATGCCTACGAGCAGTACTTC. The chain is built from TRBV29-1 and TRBJ2-7; possibly TRBD1 for D (5 bases). In germline, CDR1 is SQVTM, CDR2 ANQGSEA. The V end lost 5 bases, the J end lost 2 bases, and 10 bases lay between the germline ends. This CDR3 spans 12 amino acids.

In this sample, this clonotype turned up a few times. V usage is TRBV29-1 and J usage is TRBJ1-2; D not certain. Germline V CDR1 and CDR2: SQVTM, ANQGSEA. With 6 bases removed from V and 0 bases from J, the gap between germline ends came to 14 bases. This CDR3 spans 14 amino acids. The CDR3 loop is CSVSDGASNYGYTF. The CDR3 coding sequence is TGCAGCGTGTCGGACGGAGCATCTAACTATGGCTACACCTTC.

The chain joins TRBV11-2 to TRBJ2-1, with TRBD2 matching 14 bases. Germline V gene data show CDR1 as SGHAT and CDR2 as FQNNGV. The CDR3 is 17 amino acids. Trimming cost V 4 bases and J 5 bases; bases outside gene matches: 7. This chain's CDR3 is CASSYRTSGRPNNEQFF. As DNA, the CDR3 is TGTGCCAGCAGCTACAGGACTAGCGGGAGGCCTAACAATGAGCAGTTCTTC.